The 7 T cell receptor beta chains in this list originate from one sample, sequenced in a study of T cells in Graves' hyperthyroidism and ophthalmopathy. TCR beta CDR3 regions were amplified from RNA. The TCR CDR3 was amplified in a first-round RT-PCR using the HTBI primer set. MiXCR was run by TCRdb on the multiplex PCR reads, yielding one entry per CDR3 protein. The sample yields roughly 740,000 distinct CDR3 sequences, roughly 15% seen once. The sample taken for sequencing was blood. The receptors come from a man in his late teens or twenties with Graves' hyperthyroidism.

In this sample, this clonotype turned up a few times. V is TRBV28 and J is TRBJ2-5, with D uncertain. Germline V gene sequence: CDR1 MDHEN, CDR2 SYDVKM. The CDR3 totals 14 residues. Trimming removed 5 bases from V and 1 base from J, with 11 bases in between. The CDR3: CASSRRATQETQYF. The CDR3 DNA is TGTGCCAGCAGTCGTCGGGCCACCCAAGAGACCCAGTACTTC.

Many counts were recorded for this clonotype. The gene calls are TRBV20-1 and TRBJ2-1, with a weak D call TRBD1 (5 bases). Trimming took off 6 bases at V and 0 bases at J, with 12 bases between the two ends. The CDR3 sequence is 14 residues long. Germline CDR1 is DFQATT and CDR2 is SNEGSKA (reference sequence). CDR3 bases: TGCAGTGCCAACCAGGACACCTCCTACAATGAGCAGTTCTTC. It is translated as CSANQDTSYNEQFF.

The chain couples TRBV12-5 to TRBJ2-5; possible D gene TRBD1, 6 bases. Germline-derived CDR1 and CDR2 are LGHNT and FRNRAP. Trimming took 1 base from V and 2 from J, leaving 14 bases between them. CDR3 length: 16 residues. The CDR3 loop is CASGLDRVIPQETQYF. The CDR3 bases are TGTGCTAGTGGTTTGGACAGGGTGATACCTCAAGAGACCCAGTACTTC.

In its sample, this clonotype was seen many times. The rearrangement joins TRBV10-3 to TRBJ2-3, with TRBD2 matching over 8 bases. Germline CDR1 is ENHRY and CDR2 is SYGVKD. The CDR3 spans 16 residues. After removal of 3 bases from V and 2 bases from J, the junction contained 7 bases not matched to a gene. The CDR3 DNA reads as TGTGCCATCAGTGAAGGCCTAGCGGGTCTCACAGATACGCAGTATTTT. Encoded protein: CAISEGLAGLTDTQYF.

This clonotype was seen a few times. The chain joins TRBV28 to TRBJ1-3; D is unclear. This CDR3 region has 14 residues. Germline-derived CDR1 and CDR2 are MDHEN and SYDVKM. The ends were cut back, 5 bases at V and 0 bases at J, with 8 bases in the middle. The CDR3 coding sequence is TGTGCCAGCAGTACCACCGACTCTGGAAACACCATATATTTT. Its protein product is CASSTTDSGNTIYF. Full variable domain (outside the CDR3, taken from reference TRBV28 and TRBJ1-3): DVKVTQSSRYLVKRTGEKVFLECVQDMDHENMFWYRQDPGLGLRLIYFSYDVKMKEKGDIPEGYSVSREKKERFSLILESASTNQTSMYLCASSTTDSGNTIYFGEGSWLTVV.

This clonotype appeared a few times. V usage is TRBV18 and J usage is TRBJ1-3; D perhaps matches TRBD1 (5 bases). This CDR3 spans 14 amino acids. The V and J ends lost 3 bases and 5 bases respectively, with 11 bases between them. The germline CDR1 and CDR2 sequences are KGHSH and LQKENI. The CDR3 nucleotides are TGTGCCAGCTCACCCGGGACTAAAAGAAACACCATATATTTT. It specifies CASSPGTKRNTIYF.

This clonotype was detected many times. The chain has TRBV11-3 and TRBJ1-1, with D perhaps matching TRBD1 (6 bases). CDR3 size: 13 residues. V shed 4 bases and J shed 7 bases, with 13 bases lying between them. CDR1 is SGHNT and CDR2 is YENEEA in the germline V gene. The CDR3 loop reads CASSSSGVNEAFF. The CDR3 coding sequence is TGTGCCAGCAGCTCTTCAGGGGTAAATGAAGCTTTCTTT. The variable domain in full, completed from reference TRBV11-3 and TRBJ1-1, reads EAGVVQSPRYKIIEKKQPVAFWCNPISGHNTLYWYLQNLGQGPELLIRYENEEAVDDSQLPKDRFSAERLKGVDSTLKIQPAELGDSAVYLCASSSSGVNEAFFGQGTRLTVV.